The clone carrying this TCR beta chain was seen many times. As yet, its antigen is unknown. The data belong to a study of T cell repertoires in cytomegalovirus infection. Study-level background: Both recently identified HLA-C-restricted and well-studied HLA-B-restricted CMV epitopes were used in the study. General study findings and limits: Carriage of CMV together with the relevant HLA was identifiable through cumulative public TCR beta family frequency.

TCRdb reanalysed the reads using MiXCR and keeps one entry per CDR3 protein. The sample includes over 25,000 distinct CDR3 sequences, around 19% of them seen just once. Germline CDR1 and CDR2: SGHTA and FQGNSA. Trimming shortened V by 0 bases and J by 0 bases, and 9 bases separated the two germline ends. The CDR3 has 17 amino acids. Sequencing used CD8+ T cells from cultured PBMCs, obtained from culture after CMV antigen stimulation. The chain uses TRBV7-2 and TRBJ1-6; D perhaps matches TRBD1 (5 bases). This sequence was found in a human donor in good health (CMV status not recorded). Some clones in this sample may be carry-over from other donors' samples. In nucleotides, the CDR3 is TGTGCCAGCAGCTTAGCACGACAGAGCTCCTATAATTCACCCCTCCACTTT. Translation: CASSLARQSSYNSPLHF.